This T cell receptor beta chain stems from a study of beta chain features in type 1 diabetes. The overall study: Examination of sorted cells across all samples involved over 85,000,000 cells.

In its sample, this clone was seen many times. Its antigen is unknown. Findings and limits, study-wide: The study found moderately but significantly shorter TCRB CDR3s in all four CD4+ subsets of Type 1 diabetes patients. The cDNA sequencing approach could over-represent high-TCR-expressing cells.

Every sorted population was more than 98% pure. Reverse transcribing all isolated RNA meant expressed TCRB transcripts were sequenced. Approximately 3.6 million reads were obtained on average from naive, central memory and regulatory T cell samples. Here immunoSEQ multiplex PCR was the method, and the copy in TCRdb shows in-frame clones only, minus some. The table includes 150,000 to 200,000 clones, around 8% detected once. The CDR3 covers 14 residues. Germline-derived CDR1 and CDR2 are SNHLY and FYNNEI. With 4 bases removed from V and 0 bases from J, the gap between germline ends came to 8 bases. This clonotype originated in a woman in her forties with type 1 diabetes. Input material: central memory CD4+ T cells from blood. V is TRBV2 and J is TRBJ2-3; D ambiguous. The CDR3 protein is CASSVSTSTDTQYF. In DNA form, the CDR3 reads TGTGCCAGCAGTGTGTCTACTAGCACAGATACGCAGTATTTT.